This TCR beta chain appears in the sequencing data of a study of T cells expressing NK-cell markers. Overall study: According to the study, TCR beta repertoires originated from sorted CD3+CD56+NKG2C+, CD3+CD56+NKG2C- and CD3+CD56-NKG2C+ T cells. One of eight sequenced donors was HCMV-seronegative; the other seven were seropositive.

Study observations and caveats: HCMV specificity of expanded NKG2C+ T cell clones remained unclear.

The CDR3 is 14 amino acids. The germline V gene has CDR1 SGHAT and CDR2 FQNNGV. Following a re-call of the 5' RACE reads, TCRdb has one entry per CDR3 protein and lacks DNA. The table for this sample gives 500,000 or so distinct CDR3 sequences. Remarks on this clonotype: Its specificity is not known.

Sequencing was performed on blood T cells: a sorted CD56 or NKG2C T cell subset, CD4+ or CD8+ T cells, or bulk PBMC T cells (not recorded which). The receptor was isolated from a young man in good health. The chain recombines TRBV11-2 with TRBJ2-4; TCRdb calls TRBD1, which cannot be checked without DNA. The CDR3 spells CASSPRRDGNIQYF. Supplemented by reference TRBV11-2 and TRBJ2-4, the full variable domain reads EAGVAQSPRYKIIEKRQSVAFWCNPISGHATLYWYQQILGQGPKLLIQFQNNGVVDDSQLPKDRFSAERLKGVDSTLKIQPAKLEDSAVYLCASSPRRDGNIQYFGAGTRLSVL.